This TCR beta chain was documented in a study of early T cells in non-severe SARS-CoV-2 infection. TCRdb fed the 5' RACE reads into MiXCR, producing one record per CDR3 protein. The table lists some 73,000 distinct CDR3 sequences, approximately 12% of them singletons, with about 3.5% in the top ten. The clonotype was recovered from an adult who was a healthcare worker with PCR-confirmed SARS-CoV-2 infection or an uninfected control (not recorded which). Sequencing used whole blood.

The CDR3 is CATSDPRDRSYEQYF. For the CDR3, the DNA is TGTGCCACCAGTGATCCCCGGGACAGATCCTACGAGCAGTACTTC. J is TRBJ2-7 and V is TRBV24-1; 7 bases match TRBD1. The CDR3 runs 15 residues. Trimming removed 3 bases from V and 1 base from J; junction bases left unmatched: 5. Germline V gene lookup returns CDR1 KGHDR and CDR2 SFDVKD.